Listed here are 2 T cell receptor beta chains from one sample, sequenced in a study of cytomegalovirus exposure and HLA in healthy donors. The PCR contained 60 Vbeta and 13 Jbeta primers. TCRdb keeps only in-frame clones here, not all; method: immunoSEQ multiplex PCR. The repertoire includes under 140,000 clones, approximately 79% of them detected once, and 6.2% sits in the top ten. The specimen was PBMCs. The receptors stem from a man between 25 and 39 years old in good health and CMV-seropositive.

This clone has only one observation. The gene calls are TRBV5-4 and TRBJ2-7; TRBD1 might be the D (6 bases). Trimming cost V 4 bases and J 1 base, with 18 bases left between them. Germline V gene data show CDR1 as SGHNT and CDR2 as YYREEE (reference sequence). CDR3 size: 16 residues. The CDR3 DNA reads TGTGCCAGCAGCCCCCAGGGGCCCTCTTTTTCCTACGAGCAGTACTTC. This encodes CASSPQGPSFSYEQYF.

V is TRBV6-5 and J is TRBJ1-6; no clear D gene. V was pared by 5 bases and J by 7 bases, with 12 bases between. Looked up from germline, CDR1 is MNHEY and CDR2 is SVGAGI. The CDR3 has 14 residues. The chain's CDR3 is CASSPRPRNSPLHF. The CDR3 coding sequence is TGTGCCAGCAGTCCTCGGCCTAGAAATTCACCCCTCCACTTT.